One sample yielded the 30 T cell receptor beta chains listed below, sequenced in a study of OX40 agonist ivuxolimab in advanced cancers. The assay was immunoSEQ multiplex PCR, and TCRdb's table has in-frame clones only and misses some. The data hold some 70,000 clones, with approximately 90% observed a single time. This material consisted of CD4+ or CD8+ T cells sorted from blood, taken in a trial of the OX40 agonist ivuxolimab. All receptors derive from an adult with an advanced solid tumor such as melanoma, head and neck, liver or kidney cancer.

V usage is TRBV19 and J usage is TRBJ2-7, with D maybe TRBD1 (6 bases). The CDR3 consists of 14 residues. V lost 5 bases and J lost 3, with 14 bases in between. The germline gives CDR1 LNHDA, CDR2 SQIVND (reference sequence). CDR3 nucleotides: TGTGCCAGTAGTTCGTCGACAGGTTACTACGAGCAGTACTTC. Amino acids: CASSSSTGYYEQYF.

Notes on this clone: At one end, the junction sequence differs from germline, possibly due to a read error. CDR3 loop: CAGSVASGGADTQYF. The CDR3 nucleotides are TGCGCCGGCAGCGTCGCTAGCGGGGGAGCGGATACGCAGTATTTT. The chain combines TRBV5-1 with TRBJ2-3; 10 bases are a match to TRBD2. The CDR3 is 15 residues long. Germline assignment: CDR1 SGHRS and CDR2 YFSETQ. The variable domain in full, with the rest retrieved from reference TRBV5-1 and TRBJ2-3, is KAGVTQTPRYLIKTRGQQVTLSCSPISGHRSVSWYQQTPGQGLQFLFEYFSETQRNKGNFPGRFSGRQFSNSRSEMNVSTLELGDSALYLCAGSVASGGADTQYFGPGTRLTVL.

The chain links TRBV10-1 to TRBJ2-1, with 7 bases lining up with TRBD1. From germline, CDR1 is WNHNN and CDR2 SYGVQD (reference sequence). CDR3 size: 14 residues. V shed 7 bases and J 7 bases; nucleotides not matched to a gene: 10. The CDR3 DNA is TGCGCCAGCAAGAGGGGGCTTCTTGAAAATGAGCAGTTCTTC. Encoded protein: CASKRGLLENEQFF.

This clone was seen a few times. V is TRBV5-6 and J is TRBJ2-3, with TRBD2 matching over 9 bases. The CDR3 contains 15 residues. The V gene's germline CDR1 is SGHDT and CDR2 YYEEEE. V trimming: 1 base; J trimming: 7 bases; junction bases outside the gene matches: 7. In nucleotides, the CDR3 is TGTGCCAGCAGCTTGCCTAGCGGGGTGAGCTATACGCAGTATTTT. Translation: CASSLPSGVSYTQYF.

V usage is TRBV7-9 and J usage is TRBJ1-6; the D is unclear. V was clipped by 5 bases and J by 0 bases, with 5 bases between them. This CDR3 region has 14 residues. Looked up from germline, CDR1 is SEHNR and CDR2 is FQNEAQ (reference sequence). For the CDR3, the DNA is TGTGCCAGCAGCCGGGGCTCCTATAATTCACCCCTCCACTTT. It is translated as CASSRGSYNSPLHF. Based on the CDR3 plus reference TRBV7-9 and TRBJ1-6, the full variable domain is DTGVSQNPRHKITKRGQNVTFRCDPISEHNRLYWYRQTLGQGPEFLTYFQNEAQLEKSRLLSDRFSAERPKGSFSTLEIQRTEQGDSAMYLCASSRGSYNSPLHFGNGTRLTVT.

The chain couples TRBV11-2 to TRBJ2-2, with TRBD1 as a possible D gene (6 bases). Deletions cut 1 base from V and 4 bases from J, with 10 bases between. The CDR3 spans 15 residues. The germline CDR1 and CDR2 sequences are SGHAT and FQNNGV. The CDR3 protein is CASSLGDTFTGELFF. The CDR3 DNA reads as TGTGCCAGCAGCTTAGGGGACACTTTCACCGGGGAGCTGTTTTTT. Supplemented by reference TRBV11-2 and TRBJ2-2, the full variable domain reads EAGVAQSPRYKIIEKRQSVAFWCNPISGHATLYWYQQILGQGPKLLIQFQNNGVVDDSQLPKDRFSAERLKGVDSTLKIQPAKLEDSAVYLCASSLGDTFTGELFFGEGSRLTVL.

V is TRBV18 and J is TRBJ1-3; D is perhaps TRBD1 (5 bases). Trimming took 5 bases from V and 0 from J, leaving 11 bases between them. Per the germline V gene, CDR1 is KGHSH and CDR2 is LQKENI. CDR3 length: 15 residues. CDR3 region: CASSRDWGSGNTIYF. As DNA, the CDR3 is TGTGCCAGCTCAAGGGACTGGGGCTCTGGAAACACCATATATTTT.

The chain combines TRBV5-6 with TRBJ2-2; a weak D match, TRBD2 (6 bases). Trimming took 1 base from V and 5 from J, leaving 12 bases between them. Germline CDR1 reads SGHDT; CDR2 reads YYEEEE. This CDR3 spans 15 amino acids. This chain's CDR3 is CASSLLSGRTGELFF. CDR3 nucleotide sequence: TGTGCCAGCAGCTTGCTATCGGGGAGGACCGGGGAGCTGTTTTTT.

CDR3: CASSPNWEGWGNTIYF. CDR3 DNA: TGTGCCAGCTCACCCAACTGGGAAGGCTGGGGAAACACCATATATTTT. The rearrangement links TRBV18 to TRBJ1-3; D is unclear. The length of the CDR3 is 16 residues. V lost 3 bases and J lost 4, with 16 bases in between. CDR1 KGHSH and CDR2 LQKENI come from the germline V gene.

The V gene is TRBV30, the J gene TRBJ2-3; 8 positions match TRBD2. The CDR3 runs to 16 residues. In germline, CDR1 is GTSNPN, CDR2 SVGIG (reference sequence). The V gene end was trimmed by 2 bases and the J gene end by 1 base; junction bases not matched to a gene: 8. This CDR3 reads CAWSRDGSGGTDTQYF. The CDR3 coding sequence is TGTGCCTGGAGTAGGGATGGTAGCGGGGGCACAGATACGCAGTATTTT.

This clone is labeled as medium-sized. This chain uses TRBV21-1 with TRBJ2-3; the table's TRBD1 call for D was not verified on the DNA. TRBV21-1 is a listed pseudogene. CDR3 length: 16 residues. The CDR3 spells CASSEHDQGCTDTQYF. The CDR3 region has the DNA TGTGCCAGCAGTGAACACGATCAGGGATGTACAGATACGCAGTATTTT.

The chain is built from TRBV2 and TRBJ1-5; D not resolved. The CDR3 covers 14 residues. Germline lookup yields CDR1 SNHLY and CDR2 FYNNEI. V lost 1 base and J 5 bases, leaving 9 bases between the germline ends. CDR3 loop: CASSEEQLYQPQHF. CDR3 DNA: TGTGCCAGCAGTGAAGAACAGCTTTATCAGCCCCAGCATTTT.

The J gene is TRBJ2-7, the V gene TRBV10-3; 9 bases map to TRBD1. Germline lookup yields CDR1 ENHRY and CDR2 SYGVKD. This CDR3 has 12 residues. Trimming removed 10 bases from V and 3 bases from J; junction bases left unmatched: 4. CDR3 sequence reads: CATGQGGYEQYF. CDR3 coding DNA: TGTGCCACGGGACAGGGTGGCTACGAGCAGTACTTC.

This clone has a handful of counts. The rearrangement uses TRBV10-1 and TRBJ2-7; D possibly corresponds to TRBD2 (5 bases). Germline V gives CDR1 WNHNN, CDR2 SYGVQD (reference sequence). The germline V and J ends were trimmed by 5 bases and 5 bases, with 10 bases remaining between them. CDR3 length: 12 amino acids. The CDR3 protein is CASSLPGDEQYF. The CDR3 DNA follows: TGCGCCAGCAGTCTTCCCGGGGACGAGCAGTACTTC.

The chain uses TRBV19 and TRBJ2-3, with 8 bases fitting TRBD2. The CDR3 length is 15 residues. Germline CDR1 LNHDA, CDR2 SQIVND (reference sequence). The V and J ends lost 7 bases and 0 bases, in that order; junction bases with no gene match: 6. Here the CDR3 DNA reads TGTGCCAGTACCCGCTTAGCGGGGAGCACAGATACGCAGTATTTT. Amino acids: CASTRLAGSTDTQYF.

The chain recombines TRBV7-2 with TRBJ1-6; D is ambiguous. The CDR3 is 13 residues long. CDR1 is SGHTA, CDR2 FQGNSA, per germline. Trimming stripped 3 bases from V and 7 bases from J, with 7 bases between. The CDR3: CASSLGANSPLHF. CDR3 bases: TGTGCCAGCAGCTTGGGCGCGAATTCACCCCTCCACTTT.

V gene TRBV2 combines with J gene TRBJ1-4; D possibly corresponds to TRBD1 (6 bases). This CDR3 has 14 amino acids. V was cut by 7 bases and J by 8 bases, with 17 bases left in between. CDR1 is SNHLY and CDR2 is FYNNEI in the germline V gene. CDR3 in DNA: TGTGCCAGCATTCGACAGGAGGGGCAGGAAAAACTGTTTTTT. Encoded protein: CASIRQEGQEKLFF.

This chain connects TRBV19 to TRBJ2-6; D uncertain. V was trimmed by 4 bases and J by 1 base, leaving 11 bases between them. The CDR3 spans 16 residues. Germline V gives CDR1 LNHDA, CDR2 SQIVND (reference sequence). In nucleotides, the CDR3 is TGTGCCAGTAGTAGGCCCCTGGTTTCTGGGGCCAACGTCCTGACTTTC. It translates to CASSRPLVSGANVLTF.

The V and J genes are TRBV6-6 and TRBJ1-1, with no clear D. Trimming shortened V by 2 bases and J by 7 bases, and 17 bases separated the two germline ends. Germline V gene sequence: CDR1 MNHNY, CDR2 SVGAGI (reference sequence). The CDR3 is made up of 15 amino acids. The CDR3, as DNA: TGTGCCAGCAGTTACGTCCAGGCCCGGCCTGATGAAGCTTTCTTT. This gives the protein CASSYVQARPDEAFF.

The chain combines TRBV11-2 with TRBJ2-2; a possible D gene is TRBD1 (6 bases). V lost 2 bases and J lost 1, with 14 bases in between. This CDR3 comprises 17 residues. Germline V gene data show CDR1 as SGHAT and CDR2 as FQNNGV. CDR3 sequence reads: CASSLRGQGGNTGELFF. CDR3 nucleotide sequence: TGTGCCAGCAGCTTACGGGGACAAGGGGGGAACACCGGGGAGCTGTTTTTT. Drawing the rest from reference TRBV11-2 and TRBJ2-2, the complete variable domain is EAGVAQSPRYKIIEKRQSVAFWCNPISGHATLYWYQQILGQGPKLLIQFQNNGVVDDSQLPKDRFSAERLKGVDSTLKIQPAKLEDSAVYLCASSLRGQGGNTGELFFGEGSRLTVL.

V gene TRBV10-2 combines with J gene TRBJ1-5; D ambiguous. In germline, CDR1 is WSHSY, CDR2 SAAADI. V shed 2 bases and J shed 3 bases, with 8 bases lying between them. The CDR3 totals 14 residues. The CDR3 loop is CASSEERLNQPQHF. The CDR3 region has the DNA TGCGCCAGCAGTGAGGAGAGACTCAATCAGCCCCAGCATTTT.

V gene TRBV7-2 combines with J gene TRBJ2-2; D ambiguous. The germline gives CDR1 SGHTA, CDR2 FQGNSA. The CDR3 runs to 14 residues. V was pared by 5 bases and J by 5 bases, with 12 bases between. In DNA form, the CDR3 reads TGTGCCAGCAGCCCACACATGGGGACCGGGGAGCTGTTTTTT. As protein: CASSPHMGTGELFF.

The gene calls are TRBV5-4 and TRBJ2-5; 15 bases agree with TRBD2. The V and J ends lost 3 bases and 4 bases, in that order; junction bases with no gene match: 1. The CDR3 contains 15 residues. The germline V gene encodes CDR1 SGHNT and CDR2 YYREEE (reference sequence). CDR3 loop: CASSWGLAGGETQYF. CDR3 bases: TGTGCCAGCAGCTGGGGACTAGCGGGGGGAGAGACCCAGTACTTC.

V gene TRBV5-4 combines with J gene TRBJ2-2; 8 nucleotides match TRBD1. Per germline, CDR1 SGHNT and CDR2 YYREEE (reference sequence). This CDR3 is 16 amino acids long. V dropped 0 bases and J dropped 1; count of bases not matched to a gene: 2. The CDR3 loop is CASSLGTGKNTGELFF. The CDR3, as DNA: TGTGCCAGCAGCTTGGGGACAGGGAAGAACACCGGGGAGCTGTTTTTT.

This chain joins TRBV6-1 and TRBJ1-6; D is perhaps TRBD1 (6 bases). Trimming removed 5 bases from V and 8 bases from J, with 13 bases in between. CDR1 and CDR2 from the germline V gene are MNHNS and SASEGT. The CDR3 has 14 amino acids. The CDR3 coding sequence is TGTGCCAGCAGTACCCGAGGGGGAGATTCACCCCTCCACTTT. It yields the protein CASSTRGGDSPLHF.

In nucleotides, the CDR3 is TGCGCCAGCAGCCGGGGGGCGGACACTGAAGCTTTCTTT. As protein: CASSRGADTEAFF. V is TRBV5-1 and J is TRBJ1-1; perhaps TRBD1 as D (6 bases). In germline, CDR1 is SGHRS, CDR2 YFSETQ. V lost 4 bases to trimming and J lost 3 bases, with 10 bases between them. CDR3 length: 13 amino acids. Full variable domain (missing parts from reference TRBV5-1 and TRBJ1-1): KAGVTQTPRYLIKTRGQQVTLSCSPISGHRSVSWYQQTPGQGLQFLFEYFSETQRNKGNFPGRFSGRQFSNSRSEMNVSTLELGDSALYLCASSRGADTEAFFGQGTRLTVV.

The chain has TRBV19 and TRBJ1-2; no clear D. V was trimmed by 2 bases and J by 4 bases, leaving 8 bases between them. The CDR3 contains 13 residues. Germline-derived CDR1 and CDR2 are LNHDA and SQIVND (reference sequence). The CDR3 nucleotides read TGTGCCAGTAGTATATCCAGAATCTATGGCTACACCTTC. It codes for CASSISRIYGYTF.

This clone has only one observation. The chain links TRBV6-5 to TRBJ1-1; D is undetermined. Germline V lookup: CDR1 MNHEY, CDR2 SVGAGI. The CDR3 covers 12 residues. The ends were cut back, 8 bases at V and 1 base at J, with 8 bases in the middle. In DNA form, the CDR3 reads TGTGCCAGCGGGTCAGGGAACACTGAAGCTTTCTTT. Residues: CASGSGNTEAFF.

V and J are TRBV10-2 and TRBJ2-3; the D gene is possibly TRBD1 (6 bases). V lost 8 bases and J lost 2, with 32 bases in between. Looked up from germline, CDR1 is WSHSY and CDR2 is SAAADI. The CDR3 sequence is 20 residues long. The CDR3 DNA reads TGCGCCAGCCGCTCTTTTCAACCGGGTAGCGACAGGTTTTTCACAGATACGCAGTATTTT. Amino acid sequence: CASRSFQPGSDRFFTDTQYF.

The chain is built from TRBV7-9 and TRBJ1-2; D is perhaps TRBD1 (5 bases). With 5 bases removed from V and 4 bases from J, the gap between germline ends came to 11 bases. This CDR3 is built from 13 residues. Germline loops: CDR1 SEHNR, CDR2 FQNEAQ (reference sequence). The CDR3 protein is CASSGAPLYGYTF. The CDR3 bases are TGTGCCAGCAGCGGGGCCCCTCTCTATGGCTACACCTTC.